The source of this TCR beta chain is a study of shared clonotypes between healthy human individuals (dated by TCRdb to the early 2020s). Regarding the study in general: A couple of women and a few men aged 18 to 49 years were included in the cohort. The study deeply sequenced blood TCR repertoires of roughly five healthy adults to estimate repertoire size and the extent of clonotype sharing between individuals. To increase sequencing depth and limit assay-specific biases, different laboratories used diverse techniques to prepare libraries and sequence TCR repertoires. Per donor, three plates each were used for CD4 naive and CD4 memory, two for CD8 naive, and one for CD8 memory. Each donor's leukapheresis produced roughly between about 0.8 and 8.9 billion PBMCs.

Here is what the overall study found, with its caveats: The small number of donors limited the genetic and exposure-history diversity represented. Based on pairwise subsampling, the degree of clonotype sharing among donors was expected to be affected by sequencing depth. When four donors were compared, the shared fraction of clonotypes was around 5.1% for naive CD4, 3.5% to 4% for naive CD8, 2.3% for memory CD4, and roughly 0.43% for memory CD8. Naive subsets generally had larger estimated clonotype richness than memory subsets. Higher generation probabilities were observed for clonotypes shared by all four sorted-subset donors than for non-shared clonotypes. Even with the large sequencing depth, rarefaction of the sorted-subset datasets indicated that sequencing was incomplete. Sampling was restricted to blood, and TCR repertoires in tissues likely differ from the TCR repertoires found in blood.

Using the deep immunoSEQ assay, multiplex PCR amplified TCR CDR3 regions from genomic DNA. Extracted genomic DNA from each cell subset was spread evenly across all wells of several immunoSEQ 96-well plates, with each plate serving as a replicate. Each replicate PCR for sorted subsets received about 210 ng genomic DNA, equal to roughly 29,000 T cell genomes. Purified libraries were measured with a Qubit 3.0 fluorometer, size-checked on a Bioanalyzer 2100, and measured again with the KAPA Library Quantification kit. A separate single-read 150-cycle Illumina NextSeq 550 flow cell was used to sequence each immunoSEQ 96-well plate. Concerning the study's data processing: Because the immunoSEQ output held only junctional sequences and lacked quality scores, the filtering could not match the filtering applied to full-length reads. To assign V/J genes and CDR3, sequences were annotated against IMGT germline references using PyIR, a Python wrapper for IgBLAST v1.9. Reads were removed for weak V/J assignments (E-value above 1e-6), missing CDR3, stop codons, out-of-frame junctions, or ambiguous translated residues. A V3J clonotype was defined by an identical inferred V gene, J gene, and CDR3 amino acid sequence. To compute the percentage overlap between repertoires, the number of shared unique clonotypes was divided by the size of the smaller repertoire. Three approaches were used to assess repertoire richness: RTK rarefaction, the Chao1 estimator, and Recon v2.1 estimates of unobserved clonotypes. Generation probabilities for all TCRbeta clonotypes obtained by the gDNA method from a handful of donors were computed using OLGA. The table comes from immuneACCESS by way of TCRdb, which keeps in-frame sequences with V and J called. Part of the clones is missing from these tables; in studies checked, under half for an unresolved V gene and the rest for unknown reasons. V and J calls and clone size are copied from that table; D and trimming were computed from the DNA. Within this sample are some 600,000 clones, with about 95% of them counted one time only. Clones ranked in the top ten supply approximately 0.12% of the sample.

Taken from cysteine to phenylalanine, the CDR3 has 17 residues. The DNA shown is the 51-base CDR3, in frame from base 1. CDR1 MNHEY and CDR2 SMNVEV are derived from the germline V gene (reference sequence). Trimming removed 5 bases from V and 4 bases from J; the gene matches leave 9 bases unexplained. For the CD8 naive samples, CD45RO-negative cells were positively selected for CCR7, yielding a CD45RA+CCR7+ population from which TemRA cells were excluded. The donors were healthy, HIV-negative adults with no recently reported acute infections or vaccinations. Every donor was a Caucasian adult residing in Nashville, Tennessee, USA. After blood collection by leukapheresis, PBMCs were isolated using Ficoll-Histopaque density gradient centrifugation and then cryopreserved in the vapor phase of liquid nitrogen. Analytical flow cytometry was used to check the purity and quantity of each magnetically sorted T cell population. Genomic DNA was isolated from every sorted fraction and measured by UV absorbance on a Nanodrop 2000c.

In regard to this clone: Its specific antigen is unknown. No qualities accompany the bases; no much larger clone lies one base away.

The clonotype originates from a woman in her thirties in good health. The chain is assembled from TRBV27 and TRBJ2-7; 15 central nucleotides agree with TRBD2. The sample was naive CD8+ T cells sorted from blood. The sample's cell subset or site, from its label and the paper: CD45RA+CCR7+. CDR3 region: CASSGPSGTSGRYEQYF. The nucleotides are TGTGCCAGCAGTGGGCCTTCCGGGACTAGCGGGAGGTACGAGCAGTACTTC.